The source of this T cell receptor (beta chain) is a study of blood T cell repertoires in COVID-19. About the research overall: COVID-19 samples, acute and convalescent, were from the United States, Italy and Spain.

The V gene's germline CDR1 is WSHSY and CDR2 SAAADI. The CDR3 contains 15 residues. J was trimmed by 1 base and V by 4 bases; bases with no gene match: 6. The authors' processing: Estimates of nucleated cell counts were drawn from the amplification of reference gene primers. Profiling relied on immunoSEQ multiplex PCR, and the TCRdb table lists in-frame clones only, not all of them. Clone size and the V and J calls come from that table; the DNA yielded D and trimming. The sample carries about 270,000 clones, about 76% recorded once. The sequencing sample was made of peripheral blood. This TCR came from a woman aged 55-75 years with active or convalescent COVID-19. The rearrangement uses TRBV10-2 and TRBJ2-7, with TRBD2 matching over 8 bases. CDR3 region: CASSGIGTSSYEQYF. In DNA form, the CDR3 reads TGCGCCAGCAGTGGTATCGGGACTAGTTCCTACGAGCAGTACTTC.